This TCR beta chain was identified in a study of T cell changes during pregnancy in multiple sclerosis (dated by TCRdb to the late 2010s). Some background on the complete study: The study examined how the T cell repertoire changed over the course of pregnancy in women with multiple sclerosis.

Library method: the immunoSEQ multiplex PCR assay. Imported from immuneACCESS, the table was reduced by TCRdb to in-frame sequences with V and J called. These copies leave out some clones; in studies compared against another copy, an unresolved V gene accounts for under half, and the cause of the remainder is not known. The sample records around 52,000 clones, roughly 94% of which are singletons. Roughly 0.2% of the sample goes to the ten largest clones. The junction shows trimming of 8 bases on V and 3 bases on J, and the gene matches do not reach 5 bases of it. The CDR3 runs 14 amino acids, cysteine and phenylalanine included. Only the CDR3 DNA stays, 42 bases, in frame from base 1. CDR1 and CDR2 (LNHDA, SQIVND) derive from the germline V gene (reference sequence). For this clone: The antigen it recognizes is unknown. Per-base qualities were not stored, and no clone one base away is much larger.

This receptor was identified in a female donor with multiple sclerosis, enrolled in a pregnancy study. The source material was CD4+ T cells from peripheral blood mononuclear cells, sampled in the second trimester of pregnancy. The chain joins TRBV19 to TRBJ2-1, and TRBD2 aligns with 9 junction nucleotides. The sequenced DNA is TGTGCCAGTGGCGGGAGGGCCGGCTACAATGAGCAGTTCTTC. Its translation is CASGGRAGYNEQFF.